The 16 T cell receptor beta chains reported below all come from one sample, sequenced in a study of PD-1 blockade in classical Hodgkin lymphoma. Assay: immunoSEQ multiplex PCR; the TCRdb copy retains only in-frame clones and omits some. The data hold about 32,000 clones, with around 85% observed a single time. Time point described: cycle 4 day 1 (C4D1), after more than 5 weeks of nivolumab. Each patient experienced a relapse that followed autologous stem cell transplantation, and brentuximab vedotin exposure varied. The sequencing here drew on peripheral blood mononuclear cells (PBMCs), taken before the fourth cycle of nivolumab. The origin of the receptors is a human donor with classical Hodgkin lymphoma.

For the CDR3, the DNA is TGTGCCAGCAGCTTAGATGATTGGGGACAAGAGACCCAGTACTTC. It yields the protein CASSLDDWGQETQYF. The chain joins TRBV11-3 to TRBJ2-5; D is uncertain. Between the trimmed V and J ends, which lost 0 bases and 2 bases, there was a span of 10 bases. The CDR3 totals 15 residues. Germline CDR1 SGHNT, CDR2 YENEEA.

The rearrangement links TRBV5-6 to TRBJ1-2; 9 positions agree with TRBD1. CDR1 is SGHDT, CDR2 YYEEEE, per germline. The CDR3 spans 14 residues. J lost 7 bases, V lost 6 bases, and 10 bases had no gene match. CDR3 loop: CASTGSGTGFGYTF. DNA for the CDR3: TGTGCCAGCACGGGATCGGGGACAGGGTTTGGCTACACCTTC.

This clone was seen a single time. The genes are TRBV6-1 and TRBJ2-7; D uncertain. In germline, CDR1 is MNHNS, CDR2 SASEGT. The CDR3 consists of 13 residues. Trimming left V 1 base short and J 2 bases short, with 6 bases between. The CDR3 DNA is TGTGCCAGCAGTGAAGACAGCCCCTACGAGCAGTACTTC. This sequence encodes CASSEDSPYEQYF.

The chain links TRBV25-1 to TRBJ1-3; D is possibly TRBD1 (5 bases). V shed 6 bases and J shed 9 bases, with 18 bases lying between them. The CDR3 extends over 14 amino acids. CDR1 is MGHDK and CDR2 is SYGVNS in the germline V gene. The CDR3 loop reads CASSEGPLGSTIYF. In DNA, the CDR3 is TGTGCCAGCAGCGAGGGACCCCTCGGGAGCACCATATATTTT.

The chain carries TRBV5-8 and TRBJ1-2; 11 bases map to TRBD1. The germline gives CDR1 SGHTS, CDR2 YDEGEE. With 4 bases clipped from V and 7 bases from J, the junction kept 12 bases outside the gene matches. CDR3 length: 16 residues. The CDR3 nucleotides read TGTGCCAGCAGCCCCCAACGCGGACAGGGGGCGTTTGGCTACACCTTC. Translated, it gives CASSPQRGQGAFGYTF.

The J gene is TRBJ2-7, the V gene TRBV28; D unclear. Per germline, CDR1 MDHEN and CDR2 SYDVKM. The CDR3 loop spans 13 amino acids. Trimming left V 7 bases short and J 1 base short, with 11 bases between. The CDR3 loop is CASIDTSSYEQYF. CDR3 nucleotide sequence: TGTGCCAGCATTGATACGAGTTCCTACGAGCAGTACTTC.

The chain couples TRBV5-1 to TRBJ1-4; maybe TRBD1 (5 bases). The V and J ends lost 0 bases and 4 bases respectively, with 7 bases between them. This CDR3 region has 14 residues. CDR1 SGHRS and CDR2 YFSETQ come from the germline V gene. CDR3 amino acids: CASSLGTFNEKLFF. In DNA, the CDR3 is TGCGCCAGCAGCTTGGGGACATTTAATGAAAAACTGTTTTTT.

The rearrangement joins TRBV4-3 to TRBJ2-7; 7 nucleotides align to TRBD1. After removal of 3 bases from V and 3 bases from J, the junction contained 5 bases not matched to a gene. Germline CDR1 LGHNA, CDR2 YSLEER. The CDR3 contains 14 residues. This CDR3 is CASSQNRGHYEQYF. As DNA, the CDR3 is TGCGCCAGCAGCCAGAACAGGGGTCACTACGAGCAGTACTTC.

The chain recombines TRBV7-9 with TRBJ2-3; 7 nucleotides match TRBD1. From germline, CDR1 is SEHNR and CDR2 FQNEAQ (reference sequence). V dropped 3 bases and J dropped 2; count of bases not matched to a gene: 8. The length of the CDR3 is 16 residues. CDR3 protein: CASSLGDSLFTDTQYF. The CDR3 nucleotides read TGTGCCAGCAGCTTGGGGGACAGTCTTTTCACAGATACGCAGTATTTT.

J is TRBJ2-5 and V is TRBV2, with D uncertain. CDR1 is SNHLY and CDR2 is FYNNEI in the germline V gene. V was clipped by 6 bases and J by 5 bases, with 13 bases between them. This CDR3 contains 13 residues. The CDR3 nucleotides are TGTGCCAGCAGCGGCCAAAGAAAGGAGACCCAGTACTTC. Encoded protein: CASSGQRKETQYF.

The rearrangement joins TRBV7-2 to TRBJ1-2; the D gene is possibly TRBD1 (5 bases). CDR3 length equals 14 residues. V was pared by 5 bases and J by 3 bases, with 13 bases between. The germline V gene has CDR1 SGHTA and CDR2 FQGNSA. Written as DNA, the CDR3 is TGTGCCAGCAGCCCTAGCGGGGCGGACTATGGCTACACCTTC. The encoded protein is CASSPSGADYGYTF.

The chain recombines TRBV19 with TRBJ1-3; D perhaps matches TRBD1 (6 bases). The CDR3 covers 13 residues. Germline V CDR1 and CDR2: LNHDA, SQIVND (reference sequence). The V and J ends lost 7 bases and 6 bases respectively, with 13 bases between them. CDR3 amino acids: CASNGGRVNTIYF. DNA for the CDR3: TGTGCCAGTAACGGGGGGCGAGTAAACACCATATATTTT.

The rearrangement uses TRBV28 and TRBJ1-1; D remains ambiguous. The CDR3 is made up of 16 amino acids. Looked up from germline, CDR1 is MDHEN and CDR2 is SYDVKM. V was cut by 6 bases and J by 8 bases, with 25 bases left in between. The CDR3 is CASRSSGFSNKAEAFF. The CDR3 DNA reads as TGTGCCAGCAGATCCTCAGGCTTTTCGAATAAGGCGGAAGCTTTCTTT. The entire variable domain, with the rest obtained from reference TRBV28 and TRBJ1-1, is as follows: DVKVTQSSRYLVKRTGEKVFLECVQDMDHENMFWYRQDPGLGLRLIYFSYDVKMKEKGDIPEGYSVSREKKERFSLILESASTNQTSMYLCASRSSGFSNKAEAFFGQGTRLTVV.

This clone was detected only a few times. The rearrangement joins TRBV21-1 to TRBJ2-7. TRBV21-1 is noted as a pseudogene. This CDR3 has 10 amino acids. CDR3 in amino acids: CASVGTEQYV. For the CDR3, the DNA is TGTGCCAGTGTAGGGACCGAGCAGTACGTC.

The chain combines TRBV27 with TRBJ1-2, with D hard to call. V was clipped by 6 bases and J by 4 bases, with 12 bases between them. The CDR3 has 13 amino acids. The germline CDR1 and CDR2 sequences are MNHEY and SMNVEV (reference sequence). CDR3 sequence reads: CASRHGGSYGYTF. The CDR3 nucleotides are TGTGCCAGCAGACACGGAGGGAGCTATGGCTACACCTTC.

The rearrangement joins TRBV4-3 to TRBJ1-5; 9 bases align to TRBD1. The CDR3 runs 13 residues. The germline gives CDR1 LGHNA, CDR2 YSLEER. V lost 3 bases, J lost 7 bases, and 1 base stayed unmatched. The CDR3 DNA reads TGCGCCAGCAGCCAGACAGGGGGGCAGCCCCAGCATTTT. Protein product: CASSQTGGQPQHF.